This entry lists 15 T cell receptor beta chains sequenced from one sample in a study of T cells in Graves' hyperthyroidism and ophthalmopathy. RNA transcripts gave rise to amplified TCR beta CDR3 regions. The HTBI primer set served for first-round RT-PCR of the TCR CDR3. TCRdb re-derived calls from the multiplex PCR reads in MiXCR, one entry per CDR3 protein. The sample has a few hundred thousand distinct CDR3 sequences, roughly 15% seen once. The sequencing sample was made of blood. The origin of the receptors is a woman between 25 and 40 years old with Graves' ophthalmopathy.

This clonotype was found many times. The chain combines TRBV10-1 with TRBJ1-2, with a possible D match to TRBD1 (5 bases). The CDR3 is 9 residues long. Trimming pared 3 bases from V and 13 bases from J, leaving 6 bases between. Germline lookup yields CDR1 WNHNN and CDR2 SYGVQD (reference sequence). CDR3 coding DNA: TGCGCCAGCAGTGACGGGGGCACCTTC. It codes for CASSDGGTF.

This clonotype was observed a handful of times. The chain uses TRBV27 and TRBJ1-1, with D hard to call. Germline V gene lookup returns CDR1 MNHEY and CDR2 SMNVEV (reference sequence). V dropped 3 bases and J dropped 2 bases, with 7 bases sitting between them. This CDR3 is 13 amino acids long. CDR3 amino acids: CASSLGINTEAFF. The CDR3 region has the DNA TGTGCCAGCAGTTTGGGCATCAACACTGAAGCTTTCTTT.

This clonotype was counted ten times or more. The chain links TRBV5-1 to TRBJ1-1; possible D gene TRBD1, 5 bases. The V gene lost 8 bases and the J gene lost 1 base, with 15 bases spanning the gap. The CDR3 runs to 14 residues. Germline V CDR1 and CDR2: SGHRS, YFSETQ. In DNA form, the CDR3 reads TGCGCCAGTGGAACCAGGGAGGCGAACACTGAAGCTTTCTTT. It yields the protein CASGTREANTEAFF.

This clonotype was counted at least ten times. CDR3 residues: CASSLSLGQGDEKLFF. The CDR3 nucleotides are TGTGCCAGCAGTTTAAGCCTTGGACAGGGCGATGAAAAACTGTTTTTT. This rearrangement joins TRBV12-3 or TRBV12-4 to TRBJ1-4; 8 bases map to TRBD1. Trimming at V came to 2 bases and at J to 6 bases, leaving 8 bases not matched to a gene. The CDR3 has 16 residues.

This clonotype was picked up many times. J is TRBJ1-4 and V is TRBV2; D unclear. Trimming removed 6 bases at V and 8 bases at J, with 10 bases between. Germline V gives CDR1 SNHLY, CDR2 FYNNEI. The CDR3 spans 12 residues. CDR3 loop: CASRALREKLFF. The CDR3 DNA follows: TGTGCCAGCAGGGCCCTAAGGGAAAAACTGTTTTTT.

The V call is TRBV27, the J call TRBJ2-3, with D possibly TRBD2 on 5 matching bases. Looked up from germline, CDR1 is MNHEY and CDR2 is SMNVEV (reference sequence). The CDR3 runs 15 residues. V shed 10 bases and J shed 0 bases, with 17 bases lying between them. This chain's CDR3 is CATQGLATSTDTQYF. CDR3 nucleotides: TGTGCCACCCAAGGACTTGCAACGAGCACAGATACGCAGTATTTT.

This clonotype was found many times. The chain links TRBV2 to TRBJ2-1; 7 nucleotides align to TRBD1. Germline V gene sequence: CDR1 SNHLY, CDR2 FYNNEI. The CDR3 is made up of 15 amino acids. V lost 6 bases and J lost 7; bases outside the gene matches: 12. The CDR3 DNA follows: TGTGCCAGCAGATACAGACAGGGAGAGGGGAATGAGCAGTTCTTC. Translating it yields CASRYRQGEGNEQFF.

This clonotype came up many times. The rearrangement joins TRBV10-1 to TRBJ2-3; 7 bases are a match to TRBD2. Germline V lookup: CDR1 WNHNN, CDR2 SYGVQD (reference sequence). The length of the CDR3 is 14 residues. The junction had 5 bases not matched to a gene; V was cut back by 6 bases and J by 2 bases. CDR3 nucleotide sequence: TGCGCCAGCAGCCGGGACTATACCACAGATACGCAGTATTTT. It yields the protein CASSRDYTTDTQYF.

The CDR3 spells CASSEKFLSTGRTEQFF. The DNA of the CDR3 is TGTGCCAGCAGTGAAAAGTTCCTCTCGACAGGGCGCACCGAGCAGTTCTTC. This chain uses TRBV6-1 with TRBJ2-1; 7 bases are a match to TRBD1. The CDR3 has 17 residues. Per the germline V gene, CDR1 is MNHNS and CDR2 is SASEGT. After removal of 2 bases from V and 10 bases from J, the junction contained 17 bases not matched to a gene.

This clonotype occurred many times. V usage is TRBV12-3 or TRBV12-4 and J usage is TRBJ2-7; perhaps TRBD2 as D (7 bases). The CDR3 has 14 amino acids. V was pared by 7 bases and J by 6 bases, with 19 bases between. CDR3 protein: CASTLGGGPGEQYF. CDR3 nucleotide sequence: TGTGCCAGCACCCTTGGGGGGGGGCCGGGCGAGCAGTACTTC.

J is TRBJ2-1 and V is TRBV12-3 or TRBV12-4; TRBD1 aligns across 8 bases. This CDR3 region has 15 residues. After removal of 7 bases from V and 5 bases from J, the junction contained 10 bases not matched to a gene. This CDR3 is CASTKPGTGNNEQFF. The CDR3, as DNA: TGTGCCAGCACAAAACCCGGGACAGGTAACAATGAGCAGTTCTTC.

This clonotype has at least ten counts. The rearrangement joins TRBV30 to TRBJ1-1; the D gene is possibly TRBD1 (6 bases). V lost 0 bases and J 5 bases, leaving 13 bases between the germline ends. In germline, CDR1 is GTSNPN, CDR2 SVGIG (reference sequence). CDR3 length: 14 residues. CDR3 amino acids: CAWSVRGGPTEAFF. DNA of the CDR3: TGTGCCTGGAGTGTACGCGGGGGGCCAACTGAAGCTTTCTTT.

This clonotype was picked up many times. The genes are TRBV3-1 and TRBJ2-5; D gene ambiguous. From germline, CDR1 is LGHDT and CDR2 YNNKEL (reference sequence). Trimming removed 1 base at V and 5 bases at J, with 5 bases between. CDR3 size: 12 residues. Here the CDR3 reads CASSQGLETQYF. Here the CDR3 DNA reads TGTGCCAGCAGCCAAGGTCTCGAGACCCAGTACTTC.

This clonotype appeared many times. The genes are TRBV12-3 or TRBV12-4 and TRBJ2-3; the match to TRBD2 covers 11 bases. V gave up 6 bases and J gave up 4 bases; unmatched junction bases: 12. CDR3 length: 17 amino acids. In DNA form, the CDR3 reads TGTGCCAGCAGAATCAACCTTAGCGGGGGGGGCCCAGATACGCAGTATTTT. It encodes CASRINLSGGGPDTQYF.

The rearrangement links TRBV9 to TRBJ1-5, with D possibly matching TRBD1 (5 bases). The CDR3 is 14 residues long. V was pared by 3 bases and J by 6 bases, with 13 bases between. Germline values: CDR1 SGDLS, CDR2 YYNGEE. The CDR3 nucleotides are TGTGCCAGCAGCGAGGGGCAGATTAGTCAGCCCCAGCATTTT. The encoded protein is CASSEGQISQPQHF.